This passage covers 7 T cell receptor beta chains from one sample sequenced in a study of early T cells in non-severe SARS-CoV-2 infection. Each CDR3 protein gets one entry after TCRdb re-called the 5' RACE reads with MiXCR. The data show roughly 100,000 distinct CDR3 sequences, 9.5% to 15% seen once. Source: whole blood, taken at baseline. These receptors came from an adult who was a healthcare worker with PCR-confirmed SARS-CoV-2 infection or an uninfected control (not recorded which).

The chain joins TRBV27 to TRBJ1-6; 7 bases align to TRBD1. Germline CDR1 and CDR2: MNHEY and SMNVEV (reference sequence). The CDR3 is made up of 15 amino acids. Unmatched junction bases numbered 8, after V lost 6 bases and J lost 6 bases. Here the CDR3 reads CASRPGDSRNSPLHF. The CDR3 region has the DNA TGTGCCAGCAGGCCTGGGGACAGCCGTAATTCACCCCTCCACTTT.

The J gene is TRBJ2-7, the V gene TRBV30, with 8 bases aligning to TRBD2. The trim removed 2 bases at V and 5 bases at J, leaving 2 bases unmatched. The germline V gene encodes CDR1 GTSNPN and CDR2 SVGIG (reference sequence). The CDR3 loop spans 12 amino acids. The CDR3 is CAWSLGGDEQYF. CDR3 bases: TGTGCCTGGAGTCTCGGGGGGGACGAGCAGTACTTC.

V usage is TRBV5-4 and J usage is TRBJ1-1; TRBD1 aligns across 8 bases. The CDR3 is 14 amino acids. Trimming at V came to 1 base and at J to 4 bases, leaving 3 bases not matched to a gene. Looked up from germline, CDR1 is SGHNT and CDR2 is YYREEE (reference sequence). The CDR3 sequence: CASSLQGAITEAFF. CDR3 coding DNA: TGTGCCAGCAGCTTGCAGGGGGCGATCACTGAAGCTTTCTTT.

CDR3 bases: TGTGCCAGCCGCGGGGACAGAGACCAGCTTGAAGCTTTCTTT. Translated: CASRGDRDQLEAFF. V and J are TRBV2 and TRBJ1-1; 7 bases are shared with TRBD1. Trimming at V came to 8 bases and at J to 7 bases, leaving 13 bases not matched to a gene. The CDR3 has 14 amino acids. From germline, CDR1 is SNHLY and CDR2 FYNNEI.

This clonotype was recorded many times. The chain couples TRBV28 to TRBJ2-7; possible D gene TRBD2, 6 bases. Germline assignment: CDR1 MDHEN and CDR2 SYDVKM. Trimming took 2 bases from V and 9 from J, leaving 11 bases between them. The CDR3 runs 12 residues. Here the CDR3 DNA reads TGTGCCAGCAGTTTACGGGTGGGAGGGCAGTACTTC. It yields the protein CASSLRVGGQYF.

Turning to this clonotype: The junction does not match germline at one end; this may be a read error. The chain recombines TRBV5-1 with TRBJ2-2; D could derive from TRBD1 or TRBD2 (5 bases each). Germline V gene data show CDR1 as SGHRS and CDR2 as YFSETQ. The CDR3 is 14 residues long. CDR3 sequence: CASGTAMNSGELFF. CDR3 nucleotides: TGCGCCAGCGGGACCGCTATGAACAGCGGGGAGCTGTTTTTT. Variable domain in full (rest from reference TRBV5-1 and TRBJ2-2): KAGVTQTPRYLIKTRGQQVTLSCSPISGHRSVSWYQQTPGQGLQFLFEYFSETQRNKGNFPGRFSGRQFSNSRSEMNVSTLELGDSALYLCASGTAMNSGELFFGEGSRLTVL.

Comment on this clonotype: A junction boundary mismatches the germline segment, possibly from a read error. The J gene is TRBJ2-7, the V gene TRBV7-7; tentatively, D is TRBD2 (5 bases). This CDR3 is built from 13 residues. Germline-derived CDR1 and CDR2 are SSHAT and FNYEAQ (reference sequence). CDR3 bases: TGTGCTAGCAGCCCCTCTTCGGGGTCCGAGCAGTACTTC. Residues: CASSPSSGSEQYF.